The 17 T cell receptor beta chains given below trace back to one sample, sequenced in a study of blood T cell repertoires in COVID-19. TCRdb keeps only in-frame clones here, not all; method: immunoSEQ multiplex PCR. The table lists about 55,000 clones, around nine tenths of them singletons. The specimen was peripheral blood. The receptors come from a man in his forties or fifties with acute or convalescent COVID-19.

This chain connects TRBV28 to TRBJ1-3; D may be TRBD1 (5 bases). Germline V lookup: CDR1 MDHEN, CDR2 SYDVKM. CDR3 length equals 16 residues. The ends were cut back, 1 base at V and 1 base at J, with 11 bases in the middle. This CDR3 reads CASSLLVGGSGNTIYF. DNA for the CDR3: TGTGCCAGCAGTTTATTAGTCGGGGGTTCTGGAAACACCATATATTTT.

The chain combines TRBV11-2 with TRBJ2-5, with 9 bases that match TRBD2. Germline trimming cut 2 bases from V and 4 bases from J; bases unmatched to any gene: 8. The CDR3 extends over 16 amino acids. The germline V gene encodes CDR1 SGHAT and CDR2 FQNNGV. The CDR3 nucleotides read TGTGCCAGCAGCTTATCTCAAGCGGGGGGCCCAGAGACCCAGTACTTC. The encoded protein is CASSLSQAGGPETQYF.

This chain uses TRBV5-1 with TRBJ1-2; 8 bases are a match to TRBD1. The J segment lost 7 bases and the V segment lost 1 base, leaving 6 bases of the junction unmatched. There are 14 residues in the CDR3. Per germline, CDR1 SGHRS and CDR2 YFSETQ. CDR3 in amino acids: CASSLSGTGGGYTF. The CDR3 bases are TGCGCCAGCAGCTTGAGCGGGACAGGAGGTGGCTACACCTTC.

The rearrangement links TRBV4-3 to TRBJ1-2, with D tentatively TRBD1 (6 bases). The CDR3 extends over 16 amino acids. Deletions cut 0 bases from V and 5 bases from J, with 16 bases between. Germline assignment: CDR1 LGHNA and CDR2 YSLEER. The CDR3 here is CASSQDPGAPGYGYTF. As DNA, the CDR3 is TGCGCCAGCAGCCAAGATCCAGGGGCCCCCGGGTATGGCTACACCTTC.

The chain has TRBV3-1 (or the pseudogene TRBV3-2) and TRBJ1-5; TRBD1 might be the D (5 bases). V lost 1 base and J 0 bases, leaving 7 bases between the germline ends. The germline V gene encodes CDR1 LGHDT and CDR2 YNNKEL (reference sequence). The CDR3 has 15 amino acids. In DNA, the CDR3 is TGTGCCAGCAGCCAAGGGACACTTAGCAATCAGCCCCAGCATTTT. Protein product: CASSQGTLSNQPQHF.

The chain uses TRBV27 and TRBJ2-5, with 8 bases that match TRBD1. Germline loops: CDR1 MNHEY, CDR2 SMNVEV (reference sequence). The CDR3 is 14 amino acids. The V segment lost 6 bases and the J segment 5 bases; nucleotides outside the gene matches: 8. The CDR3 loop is CASSQGQGWETQYF. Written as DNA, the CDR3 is TGTGCCAGCAGCCAAGGACAGGGTTGGGAGACCCAGTACTTC.

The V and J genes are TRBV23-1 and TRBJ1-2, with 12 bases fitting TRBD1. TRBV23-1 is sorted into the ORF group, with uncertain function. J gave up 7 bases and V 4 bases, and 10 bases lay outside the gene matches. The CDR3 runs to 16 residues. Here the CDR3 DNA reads TGCGCCAGCAGTCGGGGGACAGGGGGCATCGTGAGTGGCTACACCTTC. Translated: CASSRGTGGIVSGYTF.

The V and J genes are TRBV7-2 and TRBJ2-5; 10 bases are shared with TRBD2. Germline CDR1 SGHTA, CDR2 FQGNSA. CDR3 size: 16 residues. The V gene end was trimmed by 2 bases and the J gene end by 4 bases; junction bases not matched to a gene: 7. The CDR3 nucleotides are TGTGCCAGCAGCTTAAGCGGGAGGGGTGGTAGAGAGACCCAGTACTTC. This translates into CASSLSGRGGRETQYF.

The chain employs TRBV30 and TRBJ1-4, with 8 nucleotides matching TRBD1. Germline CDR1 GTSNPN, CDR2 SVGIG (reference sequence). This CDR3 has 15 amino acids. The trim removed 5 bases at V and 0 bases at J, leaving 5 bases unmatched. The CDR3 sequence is CAWVPGQATNEKLFF. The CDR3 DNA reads TGTGCCTGGGTCCCGGGACAGGCAACTAATGAAAAACTGTTTTTT. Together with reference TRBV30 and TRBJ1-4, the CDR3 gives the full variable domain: SQTIHQWPATLVQPVGSPLSLECTVEGTSNPNLYWYRQAAGRGLQLLFYSVGIGQISSEVPQNLSASRPQDRQFILSSKKLLLSDSGFYLCAWVPGQATNEKLFFGSGTQLSVL.

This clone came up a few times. In DNA, the CDR3 is TGTGCCAGCAGCTTAGGCCGGGACAGGGGGCTACATGGGGAGACCCAGTACTTC. Translating it yields CASSLGRDRGLHGETQYF. The chain combines TRBV11-3 with TRBJ2-5; 12 bases agree with TRBD1. The germline gives CDR1 SGHNT, CDR2 YENEEA. The V gene end was trimmed by 1 base and the J gene end by 5 bases; junction bases not matched to a gene: 11. The CDR3 contains 18 residues.

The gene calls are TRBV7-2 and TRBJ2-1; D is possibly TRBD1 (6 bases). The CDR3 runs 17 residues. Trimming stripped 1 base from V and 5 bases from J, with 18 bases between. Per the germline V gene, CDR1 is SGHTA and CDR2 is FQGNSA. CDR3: CASSLVFGGDIHNEQFF. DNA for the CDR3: TGTGCCAGCAGCTTAGTTTTTGGTGGGGACATACACAATGAGCAGTTCTTC.

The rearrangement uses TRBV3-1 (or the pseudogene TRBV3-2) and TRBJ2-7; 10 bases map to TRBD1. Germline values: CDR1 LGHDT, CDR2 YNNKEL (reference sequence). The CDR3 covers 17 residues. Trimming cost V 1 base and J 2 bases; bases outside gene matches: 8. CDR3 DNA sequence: TGTGCCAGCAGCCAAGCGATCTCCGGGACAGGGGCCTACGAGCAGTACTTC. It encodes CASSQAISGTGAYEQYF.

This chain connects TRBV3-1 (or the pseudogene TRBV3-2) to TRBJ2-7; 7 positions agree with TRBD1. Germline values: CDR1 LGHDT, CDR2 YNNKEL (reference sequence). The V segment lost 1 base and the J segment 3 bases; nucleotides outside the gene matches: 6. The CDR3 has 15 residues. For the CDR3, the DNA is TGTGCCAGCAGCCAAGCGAACGGACAGGACTACGAGCAGTACTTC. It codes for CASSQANGQDYEQYF.

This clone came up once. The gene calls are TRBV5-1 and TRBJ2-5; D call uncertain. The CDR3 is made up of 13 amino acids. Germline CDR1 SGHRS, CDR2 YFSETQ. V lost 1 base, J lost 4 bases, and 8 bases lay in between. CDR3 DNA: TGCGCCAGCAGCTTGCTCGGTCCAGAGACCCAGTACTTC. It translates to CASSLLGPETQYF.

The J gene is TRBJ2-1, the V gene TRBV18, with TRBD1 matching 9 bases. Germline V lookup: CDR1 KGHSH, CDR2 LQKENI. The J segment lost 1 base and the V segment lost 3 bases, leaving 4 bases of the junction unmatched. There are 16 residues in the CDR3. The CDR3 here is CASSPTGGDSYNEQFF. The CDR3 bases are TGTGCCAGCTCACCGACAGGGGGGGATTCCTACAATGAGCAGTTCTTC. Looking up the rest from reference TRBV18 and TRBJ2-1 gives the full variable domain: NAGVMQNPRHLVRRRGQEARLRCSPMKGHSHVYWYRQLPEEGLKFMVYLQKENIIDESGMPKERFSAEFPKEGPSILRIQQVVRGDSAAYFCASSPTGGDSYNEQFFGPGTRLTVL.

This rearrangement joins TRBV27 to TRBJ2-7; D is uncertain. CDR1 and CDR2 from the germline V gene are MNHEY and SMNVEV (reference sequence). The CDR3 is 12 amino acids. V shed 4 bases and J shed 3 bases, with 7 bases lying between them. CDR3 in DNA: TGTGCCAGCAGTTCCCCCCGCTACGAGCAGTACTTC. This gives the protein CASSSPRYEQYF.

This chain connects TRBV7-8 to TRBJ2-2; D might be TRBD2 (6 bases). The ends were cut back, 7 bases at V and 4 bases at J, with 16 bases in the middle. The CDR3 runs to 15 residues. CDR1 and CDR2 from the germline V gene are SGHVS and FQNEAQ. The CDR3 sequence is CASTPITGATGELFF. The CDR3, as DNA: TGTGCCAGCACCCCGATAACGGGAGCCACCGGGGAGCTGTTTTTT. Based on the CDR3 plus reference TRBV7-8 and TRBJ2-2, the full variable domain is GAGVSQSPRYKVAKRGQDVALRCDPISGHVSLFWYQQALGQGPEFLTYFQNEAQLDKSGLPSDRFFAERPEGSVSTLKIQRTQQEDSAVYLCASTPITGATGELFFGEGSRLTVL.